The entry below gives a single TCR beta chain sequence along with its context. Additional DNA sequences in this sample encode the identical CDR3. Healthy HIV-negative adults with no recent acute infections or vaccinations were recruited as donors. The data stem from a study of shared clonotypes between healthy human individuals. Samples underwent the assay at deep level. Unsorted PBMC DNA went through sequencing on ten immunoSEQ deep assay plates. Sequenced by immunoSEQ multiplex PCR; TCRdb stores in-frame clones only, minus some. The sample includes under 600,000 clones, roughly four fifths of them seen just once. Germline-derived CDR1 and CDR2 are SGHRS and YFSETQ. The CDR3 contains 12 residues. The V end was cut by 4 bases, the J end by 6 bases, with 8 bases between.

This chain uses TRBV5-1 with TRBJ2-1, with TRBD1 as a possible D gene (6 bases). The sample consisted of PBMCs. The sequence was obtained from a woman aged 35 to 49 in good health. Some clones in this sample may be carry-over from other donors' samples. The CDR3, as DNA: TGCGCCAGCAGCCTACAGGGCAATGAGCAGTTCTTC. Translated, it gives CASSLQGNEQFF.